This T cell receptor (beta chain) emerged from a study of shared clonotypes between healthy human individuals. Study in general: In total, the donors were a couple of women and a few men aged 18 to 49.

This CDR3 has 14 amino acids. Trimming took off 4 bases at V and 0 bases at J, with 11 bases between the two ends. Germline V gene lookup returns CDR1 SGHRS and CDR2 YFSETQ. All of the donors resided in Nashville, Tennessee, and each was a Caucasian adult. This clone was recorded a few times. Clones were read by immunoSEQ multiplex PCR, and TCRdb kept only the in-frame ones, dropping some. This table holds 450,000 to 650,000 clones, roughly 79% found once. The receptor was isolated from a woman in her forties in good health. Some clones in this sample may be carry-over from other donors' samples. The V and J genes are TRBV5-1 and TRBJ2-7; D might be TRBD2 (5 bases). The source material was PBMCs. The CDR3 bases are TGCGCCAGCAGCAATCGGGATTACTCCTACGAGCAGTACTTC. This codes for CASSNRDYSYEQYF.